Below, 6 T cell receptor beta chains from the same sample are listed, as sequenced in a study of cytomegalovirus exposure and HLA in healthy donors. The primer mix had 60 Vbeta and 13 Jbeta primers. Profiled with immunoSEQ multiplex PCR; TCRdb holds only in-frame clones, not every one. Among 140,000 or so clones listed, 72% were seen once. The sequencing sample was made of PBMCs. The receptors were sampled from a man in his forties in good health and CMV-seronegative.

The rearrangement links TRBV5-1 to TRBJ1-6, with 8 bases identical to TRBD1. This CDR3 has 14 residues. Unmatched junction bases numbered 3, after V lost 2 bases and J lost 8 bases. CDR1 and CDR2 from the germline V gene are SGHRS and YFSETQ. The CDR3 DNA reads TGCGCCAGCAGCTTAGTGGACAGGGATTCACCCCTCCACTTT. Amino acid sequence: CASSLVDRDSPLHF.

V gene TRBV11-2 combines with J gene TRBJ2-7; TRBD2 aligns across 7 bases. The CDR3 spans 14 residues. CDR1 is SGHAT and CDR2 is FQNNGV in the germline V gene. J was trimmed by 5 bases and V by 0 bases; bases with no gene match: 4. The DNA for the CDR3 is TGTGCCAGCAGCTTAGATCGAGCGGGGAACGAGCAGTACTTC. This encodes CASSLDRAGNEQYF.

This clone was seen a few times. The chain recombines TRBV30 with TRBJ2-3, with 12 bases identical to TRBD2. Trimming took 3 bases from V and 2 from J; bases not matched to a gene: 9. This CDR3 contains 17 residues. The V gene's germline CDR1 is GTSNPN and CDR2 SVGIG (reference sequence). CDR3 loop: CAWSATRTSGITDTQYF. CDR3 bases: TGTGCCTGGAGCGCAACCAGGACTAGCGGGATCACAGATACGCAGTATTTT.

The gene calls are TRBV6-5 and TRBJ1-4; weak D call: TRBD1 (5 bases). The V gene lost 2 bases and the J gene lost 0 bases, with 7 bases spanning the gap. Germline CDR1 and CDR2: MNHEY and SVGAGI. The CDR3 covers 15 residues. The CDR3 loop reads CASSYTTATNEKLFF. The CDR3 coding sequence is TGTGCCAGCAGTTACACGACAGCAACTAATGAAAAACTGTTTTTT.

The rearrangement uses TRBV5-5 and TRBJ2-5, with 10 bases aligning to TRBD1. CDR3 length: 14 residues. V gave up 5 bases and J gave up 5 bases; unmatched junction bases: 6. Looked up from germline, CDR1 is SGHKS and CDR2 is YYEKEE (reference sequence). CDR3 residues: CASRPTGGVETQYF. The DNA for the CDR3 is TGTGCCAGCAGACCGACAGGGGGCGTGGAGACCCAGTACTTC.

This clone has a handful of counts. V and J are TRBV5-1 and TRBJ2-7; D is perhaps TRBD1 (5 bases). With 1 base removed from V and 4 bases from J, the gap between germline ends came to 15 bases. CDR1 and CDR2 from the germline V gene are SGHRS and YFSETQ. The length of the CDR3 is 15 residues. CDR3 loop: CASSLLGQQTYEQYF. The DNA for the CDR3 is TGCGCCAGCAGCTTGTTGGGGCAGCAAACTTACGAGCAGTACTTC.